The sample holds a few counts of the clone carrying this TCR beta chain. Its antigen is unknown. Germline trimming cut 6 bases from V and 4 bases from J; bases unmatched to any gene: 2. The CDR3 spans 13 residues. CDR1 is MDHEN, CDR2 SYDVKM, per germline. The data originate from a study of cytomegalovirus exposure and HLA in healthy donors. Study summary: Unique TCRs from HLA-typed donors, 85 million to 100 million of them, were held in an early data release.

PCR employed 60 Vbeta and 13 Jbeta primers. TCRdb's table, derived via immunoSEQ multiplex PCR, lists solely in-frame clones and lacks some. The sample lists 95,000 to 150,000 clones, 17% occurring once. Findings and caveats of the study: Reportedly, diagnosis of cytomegalovirus status by the classifier showed high specificity and sensitivity. A cluster of highly shared sequence variants was likely a sequencing artifact. Across HLA loci, a later analysis found differing TCR association rates, with DRB1 most and HLA-C fewest.

Sequenced: PBMCs. The rearrangement uses TRBV28 and TRBJ1-5; 8 bases fit TRBD1. This TCR was sampled from a female donor in good health and CMV-seropositive. CDR3 coding DNA: TGTGCCAGCAGGACAGGGGTTAATCAGCCCCAGCATTTT. Its protein product is CASRTGVNQPQHF.